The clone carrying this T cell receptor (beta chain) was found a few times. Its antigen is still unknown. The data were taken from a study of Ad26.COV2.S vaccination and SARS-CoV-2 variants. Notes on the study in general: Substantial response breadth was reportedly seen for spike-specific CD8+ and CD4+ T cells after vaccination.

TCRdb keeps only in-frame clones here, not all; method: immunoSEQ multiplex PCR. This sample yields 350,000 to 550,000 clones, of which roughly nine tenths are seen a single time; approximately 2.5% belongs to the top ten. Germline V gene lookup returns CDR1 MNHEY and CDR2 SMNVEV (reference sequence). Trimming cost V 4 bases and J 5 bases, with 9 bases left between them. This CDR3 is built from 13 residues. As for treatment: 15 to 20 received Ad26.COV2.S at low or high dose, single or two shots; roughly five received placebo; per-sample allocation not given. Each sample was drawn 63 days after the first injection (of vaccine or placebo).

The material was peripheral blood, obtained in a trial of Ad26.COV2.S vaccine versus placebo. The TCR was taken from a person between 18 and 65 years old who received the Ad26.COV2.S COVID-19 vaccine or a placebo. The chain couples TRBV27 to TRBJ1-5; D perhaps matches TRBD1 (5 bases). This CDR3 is CASSWGPHQPQHF. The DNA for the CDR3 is TGTGCCAGCAGTTGGGGCCCCCATCAGCCCCAGCATTTT.